This T cell receptor (beta chain) was captured by sequencing in a study of regulatory T cells in long-lasting Graves disease. The sample holds one count of this clonotype. The junction and the germline gene differ at one end; a read error may be behind it. Germline CDR1 is SQVTM and CDR2 is ANQGSEA. This CDR3 is built from 12 residues. Arm-PCR of CDR3 regions and iRepertoire HTBI primers were the basis on which TCR beta libraries were built. TCRdb reanalysed the multiplex PCR reads using MiXCR and keeps one entry per CDR3 protein. The profile shows 350,000 to 500,000 distinct CDR3 sequences, around 13% of them singletons. Documented time point: newly diagnosed GD, antithyroid drugs for less than 3 months. PBMC RNA served as the TCR library source. This sample also appeared in a second study, on T cells in Graves' hyperthyroidism and ophthalmopathy.

Source: peripheral blood mononuclear cells (PBMCs), taken at new diagnosis, from a patient treated with antithyroid drugs. The clonotype originates from a woman between 45 and 60 years old with Graves disease. The J gene is TRBJ2-1, the V gene TRBV29-1; TRBD2 matches 8 bases. CDR3 bases: TGCAGCCTTGAGCGGGAGTTCAATGAGCAGTTCTTC. Residues: CSLEREFNEQFF.